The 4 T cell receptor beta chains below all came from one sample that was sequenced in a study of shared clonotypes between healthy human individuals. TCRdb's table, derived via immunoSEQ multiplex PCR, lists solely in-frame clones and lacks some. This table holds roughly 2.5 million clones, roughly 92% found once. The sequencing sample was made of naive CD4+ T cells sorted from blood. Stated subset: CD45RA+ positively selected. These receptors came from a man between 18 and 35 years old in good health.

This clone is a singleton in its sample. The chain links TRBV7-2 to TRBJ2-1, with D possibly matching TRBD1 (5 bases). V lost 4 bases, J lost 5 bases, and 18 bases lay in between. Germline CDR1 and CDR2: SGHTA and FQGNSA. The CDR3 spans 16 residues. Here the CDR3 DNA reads TGTGCCAGCAGCTCGCCGAGGTTCACGACAGACAATGAGCAGTTCTTC. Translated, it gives CASSSPRFTTDNEQFF.

The CDR3 loop is CASTVDHPGQPQHF. The CDR3 DNA is TGTGCCAGTACCGTCGACCATCCGGGGCAGCCCCAGCATTTT. This chain joins TRBV19 and TRBJ1-5; D is undetermined. Germline CDR1 LNHDA, CDR2 SQIVND (reference sequence). CDR3 length: 14 amino acids. Trimming stripped 7 bases from V and 7 bases from J, with 17 bases between.

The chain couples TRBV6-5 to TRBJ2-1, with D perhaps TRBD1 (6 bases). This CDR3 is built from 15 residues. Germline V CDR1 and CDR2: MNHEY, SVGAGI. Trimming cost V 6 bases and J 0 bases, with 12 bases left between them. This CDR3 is CASRGQGFSYNEQFF. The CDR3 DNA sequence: TGTGCCAGCAGGGGTCAGGGGTTCTCCTACAATGAGCAGTTCTTC.

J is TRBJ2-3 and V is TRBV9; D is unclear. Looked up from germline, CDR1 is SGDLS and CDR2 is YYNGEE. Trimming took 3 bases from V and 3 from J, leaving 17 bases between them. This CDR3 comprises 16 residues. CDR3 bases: TGTGCCAGCAGCGGCTATAAAGCGCGCGGTACAGATACGCAGTATTTT. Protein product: CASSGYKARGTDTQYF.